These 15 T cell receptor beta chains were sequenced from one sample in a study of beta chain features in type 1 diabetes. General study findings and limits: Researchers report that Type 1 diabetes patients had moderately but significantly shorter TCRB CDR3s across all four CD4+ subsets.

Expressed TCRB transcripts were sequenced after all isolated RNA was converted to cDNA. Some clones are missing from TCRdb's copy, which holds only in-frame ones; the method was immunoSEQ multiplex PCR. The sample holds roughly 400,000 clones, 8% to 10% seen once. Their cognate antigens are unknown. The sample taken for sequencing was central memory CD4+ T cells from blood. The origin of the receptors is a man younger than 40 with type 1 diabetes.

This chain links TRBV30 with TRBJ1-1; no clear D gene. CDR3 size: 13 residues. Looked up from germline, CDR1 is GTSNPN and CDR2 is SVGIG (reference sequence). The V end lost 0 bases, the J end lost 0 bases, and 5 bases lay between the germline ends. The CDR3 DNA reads TGTGCCTGGAGTGTAGCCATGAACACTGAAGCTTTCTTT. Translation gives CAWSVAMNTEAFF.

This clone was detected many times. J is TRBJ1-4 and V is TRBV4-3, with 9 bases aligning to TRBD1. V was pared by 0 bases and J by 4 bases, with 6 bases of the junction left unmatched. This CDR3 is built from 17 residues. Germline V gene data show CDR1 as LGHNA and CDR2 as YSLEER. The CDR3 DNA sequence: TGCGCCAGCAGCCAAGACCCGGGACAGGGAAGTAATGAAAAACTGTTTTTT. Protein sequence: CASSQDPGQGSNEKLFF.

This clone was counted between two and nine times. CDR3 protein: CASSPRMGLGSGANVLTF. Here the CDR3 DNA reads TGTGCCAGCAGCCCCCGGATGGGGCTGGGATCTGGGGCCAACGTCCTGACTTTC. The chain has TRBV7-2 and TRBJ2-6; TRBD1 is a possible D gene (5 bases). From germline, CDR1 is SGHTA and CDR2 FQGNSA. This CDR3 has 18 amino acids. V gave up 5 bases and J gave up 1 base, with 18 bases separating them.

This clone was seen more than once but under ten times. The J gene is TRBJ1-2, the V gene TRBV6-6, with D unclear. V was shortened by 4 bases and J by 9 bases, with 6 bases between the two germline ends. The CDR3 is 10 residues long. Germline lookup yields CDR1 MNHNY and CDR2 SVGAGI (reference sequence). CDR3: CASSSLSYTF. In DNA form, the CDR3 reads TGTGCCAGCAGTTCACTAAGCTACACCTTC.

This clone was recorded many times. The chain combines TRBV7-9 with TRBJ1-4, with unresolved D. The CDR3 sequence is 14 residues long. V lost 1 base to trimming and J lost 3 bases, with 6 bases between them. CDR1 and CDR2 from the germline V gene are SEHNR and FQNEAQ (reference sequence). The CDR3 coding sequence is TGTGCCAGCAGCTTAGACAGATCTAATGAAAAACTGTTTTTT. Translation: CASSLDRSNEKLFF.

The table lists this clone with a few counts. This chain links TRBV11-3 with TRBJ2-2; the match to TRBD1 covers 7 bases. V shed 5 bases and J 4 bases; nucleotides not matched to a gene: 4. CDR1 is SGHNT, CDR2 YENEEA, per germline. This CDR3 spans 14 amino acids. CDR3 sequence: CASSPGQATGELFF. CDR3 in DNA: TGTGCCAGCAGCCCCGGACAGGCCACCGGGGAGCTGTTTTTT. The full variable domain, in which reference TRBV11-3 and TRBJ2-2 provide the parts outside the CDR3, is EAGVVQSPRYKIIEKKQPVAFWCNPISGHNTLYWYLQNLGQGPELLIRYENEEAVDDSQLPKDRFSAERLKGVDSTLKIQPAELGDSAVYLCASSPGQATGELFFGEGSRLTVL.

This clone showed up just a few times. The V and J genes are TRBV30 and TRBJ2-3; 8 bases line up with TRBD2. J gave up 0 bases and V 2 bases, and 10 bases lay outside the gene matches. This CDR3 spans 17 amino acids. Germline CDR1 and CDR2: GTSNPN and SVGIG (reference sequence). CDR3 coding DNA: TGTGCCTGGAGTTTAGGGCTCGGCGGGGGGAGCACAGATACGCAGTATTTT. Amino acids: CAWSLGLGGGSTDTQYF.

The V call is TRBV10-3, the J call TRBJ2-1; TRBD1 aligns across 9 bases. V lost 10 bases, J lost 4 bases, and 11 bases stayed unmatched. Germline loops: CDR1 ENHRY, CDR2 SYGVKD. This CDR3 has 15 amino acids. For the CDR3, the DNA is TGTGCCAGCAGCTCACAGGGGGCGCTTTACAATGAGCAGTTCTTC. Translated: CASSSQGALYNEQFF.

CDR3 residues: CASSSTASGNQPQHF. DNA for the CDR3: TGTGCCAGCAGCTCGACCGCTTCGGGCAATCAGCCCCAGCATTTT. The chain uses TRBV19 and TRBJ1-5; D gene ambiguous. From germline, CDR1 is LNHDA and CDR2 SQIVND (reference sequence). V dropped 9 bases and J dropped 2 bases, with 17 bases sitting between them. The CDR3 contains 15 residues.

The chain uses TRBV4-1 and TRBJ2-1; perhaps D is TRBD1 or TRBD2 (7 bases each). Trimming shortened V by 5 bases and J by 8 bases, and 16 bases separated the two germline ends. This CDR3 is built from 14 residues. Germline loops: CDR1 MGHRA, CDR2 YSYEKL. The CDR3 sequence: CASSSGLGGDEQFF. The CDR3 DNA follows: TGCGCCAGCAGCTCCGGACTAGGGGGCGATGAGCAGTTCTTC.

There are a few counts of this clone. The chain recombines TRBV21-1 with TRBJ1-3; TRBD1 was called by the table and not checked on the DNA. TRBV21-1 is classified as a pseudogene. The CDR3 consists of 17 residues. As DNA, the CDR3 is TGTGCCAGCTCACTCCTTGCGACAGGGGGCTTTGGAAACACCATATATTTT. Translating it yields CASSLLATGGFGNTIYF.

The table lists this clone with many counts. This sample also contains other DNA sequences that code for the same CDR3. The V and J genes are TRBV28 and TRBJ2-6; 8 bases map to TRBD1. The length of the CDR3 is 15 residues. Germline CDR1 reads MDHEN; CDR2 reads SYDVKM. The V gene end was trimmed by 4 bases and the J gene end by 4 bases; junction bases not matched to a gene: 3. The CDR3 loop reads CASSSTGVGANVLTF. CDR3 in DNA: TGTGCCAGCAGTTCGACAGGGGTCGGGGCCAACGTCCTGACTTTC.

CDR3 nucleotide sequence: TGTGCCTGGGAACTACAGGGTAGAGGAGACTATGGCTACACCTTC. Protein product: CAWELQGRGDYGYTF. The chain links TRBV30 to TRBJ1-2; D is possibly TRBD1 (6 bases). V lost 5 bases and J lost 3, with 19 bases in between. Germline-derived CDR1 and CDR2 are GTSNPN and SVGIG (reference sequence). This CDR3 region has 15 residues.

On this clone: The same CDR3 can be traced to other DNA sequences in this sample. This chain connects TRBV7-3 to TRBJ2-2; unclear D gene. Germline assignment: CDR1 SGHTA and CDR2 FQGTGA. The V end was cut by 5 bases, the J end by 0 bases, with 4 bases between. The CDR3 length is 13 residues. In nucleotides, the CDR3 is TGTGCCAGCAGCAGAGCGAACACCGGGGAGCTGTTTTTT. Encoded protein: CASSRANTGELFF.

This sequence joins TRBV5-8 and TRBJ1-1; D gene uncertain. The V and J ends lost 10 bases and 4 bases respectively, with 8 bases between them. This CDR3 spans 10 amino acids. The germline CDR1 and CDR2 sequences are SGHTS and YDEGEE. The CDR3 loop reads CAAHGTEAFF. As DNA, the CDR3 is TGTGCCGCCCATGGCACTGAAGCTTTCTTT.